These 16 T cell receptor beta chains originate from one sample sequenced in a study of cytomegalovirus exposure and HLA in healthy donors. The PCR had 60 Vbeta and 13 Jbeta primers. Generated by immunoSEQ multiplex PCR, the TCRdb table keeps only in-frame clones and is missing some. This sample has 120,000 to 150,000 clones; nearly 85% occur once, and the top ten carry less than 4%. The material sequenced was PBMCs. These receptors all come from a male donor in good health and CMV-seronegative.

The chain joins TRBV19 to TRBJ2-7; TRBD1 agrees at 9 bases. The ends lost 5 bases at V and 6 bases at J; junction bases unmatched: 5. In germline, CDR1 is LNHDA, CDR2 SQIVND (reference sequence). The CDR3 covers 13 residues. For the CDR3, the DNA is TGTGCCAGTAGTCCACGGACAGGGGCCGAGCAGTACTTC. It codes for CASSPRTGAEQYF. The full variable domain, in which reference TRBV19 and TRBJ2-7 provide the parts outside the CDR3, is DGGITQSPKYLFRKEGQNVTLSCEQNLNHDAMYWYRQDPGQGLRLIYYSQIVNDFQKGDIAEGYSVSREKKESFPLTVTSAQKNPTAFYLCASSPRTGAEQYFGPGTRLTVT.

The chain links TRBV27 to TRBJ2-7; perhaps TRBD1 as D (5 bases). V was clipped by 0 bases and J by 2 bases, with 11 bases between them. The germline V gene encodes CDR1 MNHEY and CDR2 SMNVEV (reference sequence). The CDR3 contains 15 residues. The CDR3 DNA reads TGTGCCAGCAGTTTATCGGGTGAGGACACCTACGAGCAGTACTTC. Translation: CASSLSGEDTYEQYF.

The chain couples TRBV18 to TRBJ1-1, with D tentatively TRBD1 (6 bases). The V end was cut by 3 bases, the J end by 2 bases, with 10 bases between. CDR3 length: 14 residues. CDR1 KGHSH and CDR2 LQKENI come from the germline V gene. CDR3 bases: TGTGCCAGCTCACCGGACAGAACTAACACTGAAGCTTTCTTT. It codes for CASSPDRTNTEAFF.

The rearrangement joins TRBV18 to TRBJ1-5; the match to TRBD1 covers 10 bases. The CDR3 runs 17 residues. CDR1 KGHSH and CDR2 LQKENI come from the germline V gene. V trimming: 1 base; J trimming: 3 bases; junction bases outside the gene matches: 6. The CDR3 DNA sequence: TGTGCCAGCTCACCACTCCCGGGGACAGGGGCCAATCAGCCCCAGCATTTT. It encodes CASSPLPGTGANQPQHF.

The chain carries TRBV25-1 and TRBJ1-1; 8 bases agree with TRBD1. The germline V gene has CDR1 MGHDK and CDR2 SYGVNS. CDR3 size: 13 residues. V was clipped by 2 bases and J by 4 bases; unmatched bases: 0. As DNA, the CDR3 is TGTGCCAGCAGTGAACAGGGGGCCACTGAAGCTTTCTTT. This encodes CASSEQGATEAFF.

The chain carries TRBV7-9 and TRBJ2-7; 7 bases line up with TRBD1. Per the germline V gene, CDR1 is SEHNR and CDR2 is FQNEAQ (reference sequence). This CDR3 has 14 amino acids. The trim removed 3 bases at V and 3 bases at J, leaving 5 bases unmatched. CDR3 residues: CASSFTGAFYEQYF. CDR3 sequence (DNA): TGTGCCAGCAGCTTTACAGGGGCCTTCTACGAGCAGTACTTC.

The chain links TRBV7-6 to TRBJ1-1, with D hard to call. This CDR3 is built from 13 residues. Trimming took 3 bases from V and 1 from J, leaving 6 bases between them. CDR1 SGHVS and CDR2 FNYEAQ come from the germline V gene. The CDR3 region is CASSFGPNTEAFF. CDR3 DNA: TGTGCCAGCAGCTTCGGTCCGAACACTGAAGCTTTCTTT.

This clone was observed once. The CDR3 loop is CASSGRDRAYEQYF. The CDR3 bases are TGTGCCAGCAGTGGCCGGGACAGGGCCTACGAGCAGTACTTC. The chain recombines TRBV2 with TRBJ2-7; 9 bases match TRBD1. The germline V gene has CDR1 SNHLY and CDR2 FYNNEI. This CDR3 contains 14 residues. V trimming: 4 bases; J trimming: 2 bases; junction bases outside the gene matches: 3.

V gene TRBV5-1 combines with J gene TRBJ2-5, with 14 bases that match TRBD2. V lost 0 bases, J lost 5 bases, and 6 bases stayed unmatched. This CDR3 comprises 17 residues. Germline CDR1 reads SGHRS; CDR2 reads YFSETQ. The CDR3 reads CASSLGGLAGVQETQYF. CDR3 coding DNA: TGCGCCAGCAGCTTGGGGGGACTAGCGGGAGTTCAGGAGACCCAGTACTTC.

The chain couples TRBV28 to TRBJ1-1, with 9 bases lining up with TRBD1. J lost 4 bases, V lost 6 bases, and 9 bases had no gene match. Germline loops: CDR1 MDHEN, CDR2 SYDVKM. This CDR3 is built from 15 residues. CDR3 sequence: CASRWRDRASTEAFF. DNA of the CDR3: TGTGCCAGCAGGTGGAGGGACAGGGCTTCCACTGAAGCTTTCTTT.

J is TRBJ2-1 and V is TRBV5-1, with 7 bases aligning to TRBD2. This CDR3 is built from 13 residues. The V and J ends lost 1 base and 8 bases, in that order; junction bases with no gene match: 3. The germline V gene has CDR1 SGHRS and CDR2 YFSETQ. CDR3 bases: TGCGCCAGCAGCTTGAGTGGGAGGGATGAGCAGTTCTTC. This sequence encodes CASSLSGRDEQFF.

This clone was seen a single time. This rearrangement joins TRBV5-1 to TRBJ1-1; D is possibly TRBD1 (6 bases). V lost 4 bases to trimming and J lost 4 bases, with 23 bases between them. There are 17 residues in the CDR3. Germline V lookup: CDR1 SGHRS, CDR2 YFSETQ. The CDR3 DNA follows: TGCGCCAGCAGCCACCAACCGGGGGGGCTGGGTGGCACTGAAGCTTTCTTT. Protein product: CASSHQPGGLGGTEAFF.

The CDR3 sequence is CASSATGQNASSGANVLTF. The CDR3 DNA is TGCGCCAGCAGTGCAACGGGACAGAATGCAAGCTCTGGGGCCAACGTCCTGACTTTC. The V call is TRBV10-1, the J call TRBJ2-6, with 7 nucleotides matching TRBD1. Germline CDR1 is WNHNN and CDR2 is SYGVQD (reference sequence). CDR3 length equals 19 residues. V lost 4 bases and J lost 0; bases outside the gene matches: 12.

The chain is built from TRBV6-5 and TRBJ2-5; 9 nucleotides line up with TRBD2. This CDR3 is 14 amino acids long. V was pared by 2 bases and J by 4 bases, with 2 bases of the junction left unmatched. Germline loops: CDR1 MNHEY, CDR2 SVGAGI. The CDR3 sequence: CASSYGREGETQYF. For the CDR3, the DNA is TGTGCCAGCAGTTACGGGCGGGAGGGAGAGACCCAGTACTTC.

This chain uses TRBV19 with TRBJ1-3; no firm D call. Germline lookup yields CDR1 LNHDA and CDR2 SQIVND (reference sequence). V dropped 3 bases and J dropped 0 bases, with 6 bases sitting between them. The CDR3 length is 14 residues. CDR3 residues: CASSIAGSGNTIYF. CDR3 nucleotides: TGTGCCAGTAGTATCGCAGGCTCTGGAAACACCATATATTTT.

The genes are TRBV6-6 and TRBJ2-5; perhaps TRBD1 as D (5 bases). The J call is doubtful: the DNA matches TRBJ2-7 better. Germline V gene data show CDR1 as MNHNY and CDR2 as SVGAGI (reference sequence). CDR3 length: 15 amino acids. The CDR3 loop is CASSYPPDKAYEQYF. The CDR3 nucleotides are TGTGCCAGCAGTTACCCCCCGGACAAAGCCTACGAGCAGTACTTC.